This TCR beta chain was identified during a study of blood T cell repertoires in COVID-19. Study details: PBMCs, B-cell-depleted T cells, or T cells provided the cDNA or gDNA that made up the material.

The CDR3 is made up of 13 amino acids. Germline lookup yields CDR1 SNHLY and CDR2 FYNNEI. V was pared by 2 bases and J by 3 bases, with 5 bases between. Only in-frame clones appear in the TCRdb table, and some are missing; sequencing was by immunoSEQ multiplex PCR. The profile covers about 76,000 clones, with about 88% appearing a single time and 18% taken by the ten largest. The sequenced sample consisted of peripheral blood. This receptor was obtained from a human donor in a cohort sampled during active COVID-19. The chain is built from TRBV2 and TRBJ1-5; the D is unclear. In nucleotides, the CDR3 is TGTGCCAGCAGTGAACGGGACAATCAGCCCCAGCATTTT. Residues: CASSERDNQPQHF.